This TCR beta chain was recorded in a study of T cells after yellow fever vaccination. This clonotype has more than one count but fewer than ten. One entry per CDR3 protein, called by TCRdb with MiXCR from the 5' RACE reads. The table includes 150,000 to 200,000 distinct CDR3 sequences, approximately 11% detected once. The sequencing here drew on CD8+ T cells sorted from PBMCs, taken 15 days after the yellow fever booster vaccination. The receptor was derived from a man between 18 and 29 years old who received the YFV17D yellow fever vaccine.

CDR3 loop: CASTAGSDYTEAFF. The CDR3 DNA reads as TGTGCCAGCACGGCTGGTAGTGATTATACTGAAGCTTTCTTT. The chain carries TRBV27 and TRBJ1-1; D not resolved. V was clipped by 7 bases and J by 5 bases, with 17 bases between them. Per germline, CDR1 MNHEY and CDR2 SMNVEV (reference sequence). The CDR3 runs 14 residues.